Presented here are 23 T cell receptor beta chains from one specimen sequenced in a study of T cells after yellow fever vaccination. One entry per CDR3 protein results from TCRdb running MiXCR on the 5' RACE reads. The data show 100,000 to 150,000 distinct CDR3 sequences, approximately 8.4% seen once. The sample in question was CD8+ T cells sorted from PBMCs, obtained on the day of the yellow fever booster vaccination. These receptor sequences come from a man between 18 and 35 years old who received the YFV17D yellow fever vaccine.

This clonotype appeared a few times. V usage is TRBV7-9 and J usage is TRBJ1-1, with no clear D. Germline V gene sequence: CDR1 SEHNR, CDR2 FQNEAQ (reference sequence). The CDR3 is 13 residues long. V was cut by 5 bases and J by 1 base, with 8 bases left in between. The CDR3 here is CASSTNENTEAFF. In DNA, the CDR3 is TGTGCCAGCAGCACTAACGAGAACACTGAAGCTTTCTTT.

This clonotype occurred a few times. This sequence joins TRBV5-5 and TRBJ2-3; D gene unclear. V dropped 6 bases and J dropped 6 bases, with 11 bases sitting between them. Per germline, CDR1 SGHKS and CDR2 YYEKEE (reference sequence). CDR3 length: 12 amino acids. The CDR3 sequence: CASNHLEDTQYF. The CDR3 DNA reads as TGTGCCAGCAACCACCTGGAGGATACGCAGTATTTT.

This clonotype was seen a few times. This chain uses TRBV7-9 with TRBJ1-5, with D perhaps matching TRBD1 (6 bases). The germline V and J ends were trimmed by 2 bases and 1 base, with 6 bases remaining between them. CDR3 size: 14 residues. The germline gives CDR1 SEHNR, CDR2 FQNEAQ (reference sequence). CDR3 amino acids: CASSLQGSNQPQHF. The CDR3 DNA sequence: TGTGCCAGCAGCTTACAGGGGAGCAATCAGCCCCAGCATTTT.

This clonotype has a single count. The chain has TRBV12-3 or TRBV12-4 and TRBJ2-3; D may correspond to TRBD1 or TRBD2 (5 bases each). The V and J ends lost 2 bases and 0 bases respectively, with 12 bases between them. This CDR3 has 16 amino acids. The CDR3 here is CASSLLPGLSTDTQYF. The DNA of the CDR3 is TGTGCCAGCAGTTTACTTCCGGGGCTCAGCACAGATACGCAGTATTTT.

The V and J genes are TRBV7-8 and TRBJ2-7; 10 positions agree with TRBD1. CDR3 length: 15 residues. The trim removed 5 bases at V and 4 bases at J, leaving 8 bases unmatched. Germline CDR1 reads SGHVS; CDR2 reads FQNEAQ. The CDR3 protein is CASSLDRGLTYEQYV. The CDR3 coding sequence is TGTGCCAGCAGCCTGGACAGGGGGTTAACGTACGAGCAGTACGTC.

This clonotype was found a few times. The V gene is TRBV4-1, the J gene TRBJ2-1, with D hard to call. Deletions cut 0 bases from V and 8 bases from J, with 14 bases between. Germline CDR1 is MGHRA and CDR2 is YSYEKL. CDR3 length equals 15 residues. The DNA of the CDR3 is TGCGCCAGCAGCCAAGATTTGGCCATCTCCGATGAGCAGTTCTTC. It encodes CASSQDLAISDEQFF.

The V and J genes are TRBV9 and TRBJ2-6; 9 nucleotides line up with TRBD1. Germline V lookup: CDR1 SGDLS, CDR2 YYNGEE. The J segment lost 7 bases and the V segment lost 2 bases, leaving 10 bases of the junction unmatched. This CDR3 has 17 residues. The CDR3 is CASSVFRDRAPANVLTF. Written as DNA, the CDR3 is TGTGCCAGCAGCGTCTTCCGGGACAGGGCCCCAGCCAACGTCCTGACTTTC.

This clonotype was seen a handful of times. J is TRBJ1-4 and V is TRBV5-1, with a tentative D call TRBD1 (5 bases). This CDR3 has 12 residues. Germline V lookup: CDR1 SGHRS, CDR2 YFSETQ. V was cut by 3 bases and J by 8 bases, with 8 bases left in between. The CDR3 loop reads CASSWDQEKLFF. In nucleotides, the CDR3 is TGCGCCAGCAGCTGGGACCAAGAAAAACTGTTTTTT.

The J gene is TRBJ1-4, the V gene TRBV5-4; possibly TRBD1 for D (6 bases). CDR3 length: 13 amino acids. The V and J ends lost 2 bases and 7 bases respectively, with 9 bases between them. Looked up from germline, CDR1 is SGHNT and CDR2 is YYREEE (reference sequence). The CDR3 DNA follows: TGTGCCAGCAGCTTCCAGGGGAGTGAAAAACTGTTTTTT. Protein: CASSFQGSEKLFF. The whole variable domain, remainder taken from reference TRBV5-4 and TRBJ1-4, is ETGVTQSPTHLIKTRGQQVTLRCSSQSGHNTVSWYQQALGQGPQFIFQYYREEENGRGNFPPRFSGLQFPNYSSELNVNALELDDSALYLCASSFQGSEKLFFGSGTQLSVL.

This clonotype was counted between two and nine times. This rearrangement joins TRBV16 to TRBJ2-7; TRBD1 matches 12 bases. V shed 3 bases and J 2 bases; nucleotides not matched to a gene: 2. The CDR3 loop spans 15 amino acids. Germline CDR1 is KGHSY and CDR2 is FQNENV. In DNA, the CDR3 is TGTGCCAGCAGCCAGGGACAGGGGGCCCCCTACGAGCAGTACTTC. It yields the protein CASSQGQGAPYEQYF.

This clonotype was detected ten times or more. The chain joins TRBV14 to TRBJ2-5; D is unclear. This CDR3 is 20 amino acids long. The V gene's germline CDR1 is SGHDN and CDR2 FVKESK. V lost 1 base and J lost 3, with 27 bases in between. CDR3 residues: CASSQGQLRAFIPPEETQYF. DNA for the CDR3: TGTGCCAGCAGCCAAGGCCAACTCCGCGCGTTCATCCCGCCCGAAGAGACCCAGTACTTC. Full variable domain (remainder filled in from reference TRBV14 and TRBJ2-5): EAGVTQFPSHSVIEKGQTVTLRCDPISGHDNLYWYRRVMGKEIKFLLHFVKESKQDESGMPNNRFLAERTGGTYSTLKVQPAELEDSGVYFCASSQGQLRAFIPPEETQYFGPGTRLLVL.

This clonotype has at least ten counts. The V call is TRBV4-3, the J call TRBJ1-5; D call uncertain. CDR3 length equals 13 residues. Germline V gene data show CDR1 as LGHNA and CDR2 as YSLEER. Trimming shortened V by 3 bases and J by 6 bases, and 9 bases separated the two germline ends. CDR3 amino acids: CASSQVGGQPQHF. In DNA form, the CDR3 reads TGCGCCAGCAGCCAGGTTGGAGGTCAGCCCCAGCATTTT.

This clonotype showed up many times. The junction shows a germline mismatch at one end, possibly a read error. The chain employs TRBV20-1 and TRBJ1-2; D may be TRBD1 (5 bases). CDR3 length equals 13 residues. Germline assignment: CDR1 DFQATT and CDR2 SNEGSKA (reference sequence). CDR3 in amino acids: CSAIDRDLGARPF. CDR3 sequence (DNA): TGCAGTGCTATCGACCGAGATTTAGGGGCTAGGCCCTTC.

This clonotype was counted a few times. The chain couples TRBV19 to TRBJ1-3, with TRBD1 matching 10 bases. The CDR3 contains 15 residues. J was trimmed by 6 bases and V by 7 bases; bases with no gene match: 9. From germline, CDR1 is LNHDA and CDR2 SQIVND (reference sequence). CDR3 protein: CASKATGGFVNTIYF. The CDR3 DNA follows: TGTGCCAGTAAGGCGACAGGGGGCTTTGTAAACACCATATATTTT.

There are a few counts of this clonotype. CDR3: CASSFGGPYEQYV. The CDR3 bases are TGTGCCAGCAGTTTTGGGGGACCCTACGAGCAGTACGTC. The genes are TRBV12-3 or TRBV12-4 and TRBJ2-7; the D gene could be TRBD1 or TRBD2 (5 bases each). V was shortened by 3 bases and J by 2 bases, with 8 bases between the two germline ends. The CDR3 is 13 amino acids.

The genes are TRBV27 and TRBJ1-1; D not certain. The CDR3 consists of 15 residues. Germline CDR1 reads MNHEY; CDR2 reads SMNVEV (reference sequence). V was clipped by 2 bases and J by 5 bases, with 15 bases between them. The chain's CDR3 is CASSLTRGLLTEAFF. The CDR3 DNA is TGTGCCAGCAGTTTAACACGGGGTTTGTTGACTGAAGCTTTCTTT.

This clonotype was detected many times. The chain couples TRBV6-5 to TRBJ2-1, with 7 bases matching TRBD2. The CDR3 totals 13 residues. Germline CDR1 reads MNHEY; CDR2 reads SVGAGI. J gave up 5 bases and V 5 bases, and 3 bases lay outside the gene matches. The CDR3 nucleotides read TGTGCCAGCAGTGCGGGGGATAACAATGAGCAGTTCTTC. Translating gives CASSAGDNNEQFF.

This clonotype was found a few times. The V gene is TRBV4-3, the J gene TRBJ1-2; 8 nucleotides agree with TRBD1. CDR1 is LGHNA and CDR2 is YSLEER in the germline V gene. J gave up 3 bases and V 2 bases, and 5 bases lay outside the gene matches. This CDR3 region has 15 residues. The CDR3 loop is CASSQRTGIDYGYTF. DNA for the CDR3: TGCGCCAGCAGCCAAAGGACAGGGATCGACTATGGCTACACCTTC.

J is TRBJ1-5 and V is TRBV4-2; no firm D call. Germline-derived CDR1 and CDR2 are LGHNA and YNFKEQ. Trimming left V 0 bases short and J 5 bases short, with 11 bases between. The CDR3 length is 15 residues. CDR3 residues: CASSQEETVHQPQHF. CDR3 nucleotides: TGTGCCAGCAGCCAAGAAGAGACTGTCCATCAGCCCCAGCATTTT.

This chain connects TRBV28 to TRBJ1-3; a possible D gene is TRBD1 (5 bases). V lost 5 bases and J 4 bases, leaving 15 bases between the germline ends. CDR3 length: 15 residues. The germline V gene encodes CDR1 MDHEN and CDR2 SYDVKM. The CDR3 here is CASSDQGLSGNTIYF. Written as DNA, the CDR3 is TGTGCCAGCAGTGACCAGGGACTCTCCGGAAACACCATATATTTT.

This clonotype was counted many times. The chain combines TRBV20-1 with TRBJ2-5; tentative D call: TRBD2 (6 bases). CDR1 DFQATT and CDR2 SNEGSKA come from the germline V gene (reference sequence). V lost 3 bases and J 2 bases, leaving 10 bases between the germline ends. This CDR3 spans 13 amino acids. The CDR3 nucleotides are TGCAGTGCTAGGGAGGGTCGGCAAGAGACCCAGTACTTC. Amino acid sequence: CSAREGRQETQYF.

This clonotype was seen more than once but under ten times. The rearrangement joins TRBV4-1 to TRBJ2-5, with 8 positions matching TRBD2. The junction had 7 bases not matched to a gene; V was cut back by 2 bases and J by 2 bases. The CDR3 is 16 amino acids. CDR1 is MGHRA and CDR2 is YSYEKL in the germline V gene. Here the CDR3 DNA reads TGCGCCAGCAGCCAACAAGCCCCGGGGGGGCAAGAGACCCAGTACTTC. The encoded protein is CASSQQAPGGQETQYF.

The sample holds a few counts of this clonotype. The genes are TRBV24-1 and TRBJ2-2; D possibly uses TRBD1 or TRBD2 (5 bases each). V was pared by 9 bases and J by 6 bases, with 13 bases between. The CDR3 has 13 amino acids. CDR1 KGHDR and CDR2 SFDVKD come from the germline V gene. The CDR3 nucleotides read TGTGCCACCGGACAAGGGGACGCCGGGGAGCTGTTTTTT. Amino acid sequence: CATGQGDAGELFF.